These 6 T cell receptor beta chains share one sample of origin, sequenced in a study of cytomegalovirus exposure and HLA in healthy donors. Primers included in the PCR were 60 Vbeta and 13 Jbeta primers. Method: immunoSEQ multiplex PCR; TCRdb's copy keeps in-frame clones and lacks some. The sample includes about 180,000 clones, about 80% of them seen just once. The sample was PBMCs. These receptors came from a man between 40 and 49 years old in good health and CMV-seronegative.

This chain uses TRBV4-3 with TRBJ2-2; unclear D gene. V was cut by 0 bases and J by 5 bases, with 7 bases left in between. This CDR3 has 14 residues. Germline CDR1 is LGHNA and CDR2 is YSLEER. The CDR3: CASSQDKATGELFF. In nucleotides, the CDR3 is TGCGCCAGCAGCCAAGATAAAGCTACCGGGGAGCTGTTTTTT.

This chain uses TRBV6-1 with TRBJ1-1; D gene unclear. The CDR3 spans 15 residues. CDR1 is MNHNS, CDR2 SASEGT, per germline. Trimming took off 2 bases at V and 0 bases at J, with 10 bases between the two ends. The chain's CDR3 is CASSEIGRMNTEAFF. The CDR3 DNA is TGTGCCAGCAGTGAAATAGGGAGAATGAACACTGAAGCTTTCTTT.

This clone was counted a few times. This chain connects TRBV27 to TRBJ1-5; a possible D gene is TRBD1 (6 bases). Trimming shortened V by 2 bases and J by 5 bases, and 7 bases separated the two germline ends. Germline CDR1 and CDR2: MNHEY and SMNVEV (reference sequence). The CDR3 consists of 13 residues. This CDR3 reads CASSLKGDQPQHF. The CDR3 DNA is TGTGCCAGCAGTTTAAAGGGGGATCAGCCCCAGCATTTT.

The chain employs TRBV9 and TRBJ2-2, with 8 bases fitting TRBD2. CDR1 and CDR2 (germline): SGDLS, YYNGEE. The junction had 6 bases not matched to a gene; V was cut back by 0 bases and J by 2 bases. The CDR3 length is 17 residues. CDR3 nucleotides: TGTGCCAGCAGCGTAGTGATAGCGGGGAGAAACACCGGGGAGCTGTTTTTT. This encodes CASSVVIAGRNTGELFF.

The CDR3 DNA sequence: TGCGCCAGCAGCGGGGGAGGGTTACAAGAGACCCAGTACTTC. As protein: CASSGGGLQETQYF. The chain uses TRBV5-1 and TRBJ2-5; TRBD2 aligns across 7 bases. V was pared by 4 bases and J by 2 bases, with 5 bases of the junction left unmatched. Germline CDR1 SGHRS, CDR2 YFSETQ. The CDR3 has 14 residues.

Note on this clone: Other DNA sequences in this sample translate to the same CDR3. The V and J genes are TRBV6-4 and TRBJ1-2; 7 nucleotides align to TRBD1. CDR3 length: 14 amino acids. V trimming: 5 bases; J trimming: 3 bases; junction bases outside the gene matches: 6. Germline V gene sequence: CDR1 MRHNA, CDR2 SNTAGT. The CDR3 here is CASSPGQDYYGYTF. The CDR3 DNA reads TGTGCCAGCAGTCCAGGACAGGACTACTATGGCTACACCTTC.